The T cell receptor (beta chain) under discussion was sequenced for a study of blood T cell repertoires in COVID-19. The germline CDR1 and CDR2 sequences are MNHEY and SVGAGI. V was shortened by 8 bases and J by 1 base, with 12 bases between the two germline ends. The CDR3 totals 14 residues. Sequencing used immunoSEQ multiplex PCR; TCRdb keeps in-frame clones, though not all of them. The sample contains 250,000 to 400,000 clones, about 90% of which appear only once. The genes are TRBV6-5 and TRBJ1-5; D not certain. Material for sequencing was PBMCs or T cells enriched from blood (not recorded which). The sequence came from a woman in her twenties or thirties who had recovered from COVID-19. CDR3 DNA sequence: TGTGCCAGCCGATGGACTGAGAGCAATCAGCCCCAGCATTTT. This encodes CASRWTESNQPQHF.